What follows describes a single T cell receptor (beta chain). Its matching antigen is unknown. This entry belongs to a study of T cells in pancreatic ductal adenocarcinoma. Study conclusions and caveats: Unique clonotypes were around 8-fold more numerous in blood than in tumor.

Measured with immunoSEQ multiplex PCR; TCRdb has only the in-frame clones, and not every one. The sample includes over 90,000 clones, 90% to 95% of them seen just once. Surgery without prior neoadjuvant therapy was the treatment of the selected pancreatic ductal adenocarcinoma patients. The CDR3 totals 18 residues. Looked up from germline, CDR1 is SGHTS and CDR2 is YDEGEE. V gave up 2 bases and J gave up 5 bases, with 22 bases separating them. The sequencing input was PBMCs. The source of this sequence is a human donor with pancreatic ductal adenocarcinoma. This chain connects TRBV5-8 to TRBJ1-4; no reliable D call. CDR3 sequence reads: CASSFWVWSGSKNEKLFF. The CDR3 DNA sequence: TGTGCCAGCAGCTTTTGGGTCTGGAGCGGGAGTAAAAATGAAAAACTGTTTTTT.